In its sample, the clone carrying this TCR beta chain was seen many times. These data are taken from a study of early T cells in non-severe SARS-CoV-2 infection. As for the study in general: Alpha and beta chains were unpaired, from unsorted whole-blood bulk RNA.

cDNA molecules, individually, were tagged with unique molecular identifiers. MiXCR, run by TCRdb on the 5' RACE reads, gives a single entry per CDR3 protein. The sample consists of 100,000 to 150,000 distinct CDR3 sequences, 14% to 15% of them appearing once. Germline-derived CDR1 and CDR2 are GTSNPN and SVGIG (reference sequence). The CDR3 consists of 11 residues. The germline V and J ends were trimmed by 2 bases and 1 base, with 2 bases remaining between them. Sequenced material: whole blood. The chain joins TRBV30 to TRBJ1-1; D is unresolved. The TCR sequence derives from an adult who was a healthcare worker with PCR-confirmed SARS-CoV-2 infection or an uninfected control (not recorded which). CDR3 protein: CAWSWNTEAFF. DNA of the CDR3: TGTGCCTGGAGTTGGAACACTGAAGCTTTCTTT.